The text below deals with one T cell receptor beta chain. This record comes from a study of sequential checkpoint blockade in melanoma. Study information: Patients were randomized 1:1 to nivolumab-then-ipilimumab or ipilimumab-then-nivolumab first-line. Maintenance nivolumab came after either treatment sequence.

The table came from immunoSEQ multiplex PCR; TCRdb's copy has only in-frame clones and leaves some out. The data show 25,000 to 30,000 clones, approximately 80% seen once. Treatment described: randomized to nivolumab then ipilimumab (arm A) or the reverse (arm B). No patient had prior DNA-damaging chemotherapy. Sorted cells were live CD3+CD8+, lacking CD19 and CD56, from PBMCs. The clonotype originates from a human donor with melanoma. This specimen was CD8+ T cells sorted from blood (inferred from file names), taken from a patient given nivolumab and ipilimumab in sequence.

The CDR3 is CASSLETDSSYEQYF. CDR3 DNA sequence: TGTGCCAGCAGCTTGGAGACAGACAGCTCCTACGAGCAGTACTTC. The genes are TRBV7-9 and TRBJ2-7; weak D call: TRBD1 (5 bases). The V gene lost 3 bases and the J gene lost 0 bases, with 12 bases spanning the gap. The CDR3 is made up of 15 amino acids. From germline, CDR1 is SEHNR and CDR2 FQNEAQ (reference sequence).